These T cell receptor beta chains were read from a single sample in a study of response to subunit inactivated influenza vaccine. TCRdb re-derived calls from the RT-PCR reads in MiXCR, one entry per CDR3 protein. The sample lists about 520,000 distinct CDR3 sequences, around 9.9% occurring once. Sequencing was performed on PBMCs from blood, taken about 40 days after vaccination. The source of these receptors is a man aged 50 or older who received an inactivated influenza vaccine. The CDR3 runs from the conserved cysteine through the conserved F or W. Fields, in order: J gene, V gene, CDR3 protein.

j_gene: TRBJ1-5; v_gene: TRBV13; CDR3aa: CASSSQGLGSNQPQHF
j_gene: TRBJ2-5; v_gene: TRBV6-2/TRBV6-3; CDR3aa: CASSYSMTANQETQYF
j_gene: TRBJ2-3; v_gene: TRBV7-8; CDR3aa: CASSSPDSNTQYF
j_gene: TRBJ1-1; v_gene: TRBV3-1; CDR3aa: CASSQGGGVMNTEAFF
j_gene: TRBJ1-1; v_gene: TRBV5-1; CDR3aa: CASSFTGDRATEAFF
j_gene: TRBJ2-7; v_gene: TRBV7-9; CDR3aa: CASRSRDFRDEQYF
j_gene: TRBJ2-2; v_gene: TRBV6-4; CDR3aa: CASRREGYTGELFF
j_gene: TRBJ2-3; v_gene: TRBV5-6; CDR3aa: CASSKISTDTQYF
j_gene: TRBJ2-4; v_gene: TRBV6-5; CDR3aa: CASSYARAKNIQYF
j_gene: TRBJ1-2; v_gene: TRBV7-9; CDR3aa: CASILTPAHGYTF
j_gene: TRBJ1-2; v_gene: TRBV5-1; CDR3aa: CASSWESGQGAKTF
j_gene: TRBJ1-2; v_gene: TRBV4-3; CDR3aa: CASSRGGQTLNYGYTF
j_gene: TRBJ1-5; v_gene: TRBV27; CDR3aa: CASSSKRQGWNSQPQHF
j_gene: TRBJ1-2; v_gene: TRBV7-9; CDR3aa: CASSTPTGYYGYTF
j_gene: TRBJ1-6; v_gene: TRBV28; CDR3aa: CASRTGTVNSPLHF
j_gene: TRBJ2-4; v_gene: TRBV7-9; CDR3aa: CASSLDSQNIQYF
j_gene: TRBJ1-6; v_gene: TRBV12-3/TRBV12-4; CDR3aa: CASSLLINSPLHF
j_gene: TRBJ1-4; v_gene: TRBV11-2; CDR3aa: CASSVDWGVEKLFF
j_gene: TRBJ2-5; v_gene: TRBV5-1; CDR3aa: CASSHEYQETQYF
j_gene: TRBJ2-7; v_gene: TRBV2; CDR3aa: CASSDPRTGGSYEQYF
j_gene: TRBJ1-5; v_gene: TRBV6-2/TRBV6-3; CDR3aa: CASSYSGQGNQPQHF
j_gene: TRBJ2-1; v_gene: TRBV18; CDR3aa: CASSPPGEAGDWNEQFF
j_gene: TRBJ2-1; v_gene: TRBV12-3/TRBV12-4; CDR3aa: CASKKGRFGNEQFF